Below, 26 T cell receptor beta chains from the same sample are listed, as sequenced in a study of blood T cell repertoires in COVID-19. Method: immunoSEQ multiplex PCR; TCRdb's copy keeps in-frame clones and lacks some. The sample gives 300,000 to 400,000 clones, around four fifths of which show up once; 2.5% to 3% is in the top ten. Input material: peripheral blood. These TCRs come from a man aged 25-45 years with active or convalescent COVID-19.

The genes are TRBV9 and TRBJ1-4, with no clear D. The CDR3 has 13 residues. Looked up from germline, CDR1 is SGDLS and CDR2 is YYNGEE. Trimming removed 0 bases from V and 6 bases from J, with 6 bases in between. Here the CDR3 DNA reads TGTGCCAGCAGCGTAGGTCCTTATGAAAAACTGTTTTTT. Translation gives CASSVGPYEKLFF. The variable domain in full, completed from reference TRBV9 and TRBJ1-4, reads DSGVTQTPKHLITATGQRVTLRCSPRSGDLSVYWYQQSLDQGLQFLIQYYNGEERAKGNILERFSAQQFPDLHSELNLSSLELGDSALYFCASSVGPYEKLFFGSGTQLSVL.

This sequence joins TRBV4-3 and TRBJ2-7; 10 bases are a match to TRBD2. V lost 11 bases to trimming and J lost 0 bases; unmatched junction nucleotides: 10. This CDR3 spans 15 amino acids. Germline CDR1 and CDR2: LGHNA and YSLEER. CDR3 residues: CAGPAGGQSSYEQYF. The CDR3 DNA is TGCGCCGGGCCAGCGGGAGGGCAGAGCTCCTACGAGCAGTACTTC.

The chain joins TRBV5-1 to TRBJ1-1, with 9 bases aligning to TRBD1. Looked up from germline, CDR1 is SGHRS and CDR2 is YFSETQ. With 6 bases clipped from V and 6 bases from J, the junction kept 15 bases outside the gene matches. The CDR3 runs 16 residues. The CDR3 region has the DNA TGCGCCAGCACTCTGAATTTCGGGACAGGGTCTCCTGAAGCTTTCTTT. It is translated as CASTLNFGTGSPEAFF. The full variable domain, its missing parts supplied by reference TRBV5-1 and TRBJ1-1, is KAGVTQTPRYLIKTRGQQVTLSCSPISGHRSVSWYQQTPGQGLQFLFEYFSETQRNKGNFPGRFSGRQFSNSRSEMNVSTLELGDSALYLCASTLNFGTGSPEAFFGQGTRLTVV.

The V and J genes are TRBV11-2 and TRBJ2-5, with TRBD2 matching over 9 bases. Germline V CDR1 and CDR2: SGHAT, FQNNGV. This CDR3 comprises 16 residues. V lost 5 bases to trimming and J lost 3 bases; unmatched junction nucleotides: 10. For the CDR3, the DNA is TGTGCCAGCAGCCCCCGGCTAGCGGGGTGGGAAGAGACCCAGTACTTC. It codes for CASSPRLAGWEETQYF.

The gene calls are TRBV3-1 (or the pseudogene TRBV3-2) and TRBJ2-3; possible D gene TRBD2, 5 bases. Deletions cut 4 bases from V and 4 bases from J, with 15 bases between. The CDR3 is made up of 15 amino acids. In germline, CDR1 is LGHDT, CDR2 YNNKEL (reference sequence). The DNA of the CDR3 is TGTGCCAGCAGCCCTAGGCCGGGGTATTCAGATACGCAGTATTTT. Amino acid sequence: CASSPRPGYSDTQYF.

The J gene is TRBJ1-6, the V gene TRBV7-2, with a possible D match to TRBD1 (5 bases). Germline V gene sequence: CDR1 SGHTA, CDR2 FQGNSA. The CDR3 is 14 residues long. Trimming took off 1 base at V and 5 bases at J, with 6 bases between the two ends. The DNA of the CDR3 is TGTGCCAGCAGCTTAGAGACAGATAATTCACCCCTCCACTTT. Protein sequence: CASSLETDNSPLHF.

This clone was seen a single time. This chain links TRBV5-1 with TRBJ1-2; 9 positions match TRBD1. V lost 5 bases to trimming and J lost 4 bases; unmatched junction nucleotides: 6. The V gene's germline CDR1 is SGHRS and CDR2 YFSETQ. The CDR3 has 14 residues. CDR3: CASREGQGSYGYTF. In DNA, the CDR3 is TGCGCCAGCAGGGAAGGACAGGGGTCCTATGGCTACACCTTC.

This sequence joins TRBV4-2 and TRBJ2-2; D may be TRBD2 (6 bases). Trimming took 1 base from V and 7 from J, leaving 16 bases between them. The CDR3 runs to 16 residues. Germline V CDR1 and CDR2: LGHNA, YNFKEQ. The CDR3 region has the DNA TGTGCCAGCAGCCAAGCTGTGCGGGGCCTTAGCGGGGAGCTGTTTTTT. Translating it yields CASSQAVRGLSGELFF.

The CDR3 nucleotides are TGTGCCAGTACCTACGGACAGGGGATTTTCACTGAAGCTTTCTTT. The encoded protein is CASTYGQGIFTEAFF. This sequence joins TRBV19 and TRBJ1-1, with 9 bases matching TRBD1. Germline V gene lookup returns CDR1 LNHDA and CDR2 SQIVND (reference sequence). The CDR3 has 15 amino acids. The V and J ends lost 7 bases and 4 bases, in that order; junction bases with no gene match: 10.

The gene calls are TRBV12-5 and TRBJ2-2, with 9 bases fitting TRBD2. J gave up 3 bases and V 9 bases, and 20 bases lay outside the gene matches. The germline V gene has CDR1 LGHNT and CDR2 FRNRAP. The CDR3 runs 19 residues. The CDR3 coding sequence is TGTGCTAGGCCAAGATCCGAGACTAGCGGATTCCCATACACCGGGGAGCTGTTTTTT. It is translated as CARPRSETSGFPYTGELFF. The variable domain in full, with the rest retrieved from reference TRBV12-5 and TRBJ2-2, is DARVTQTPRHKVTEMGQEVTMRCQPILGHNTVFWYRQTMMQGLELLAYFRNRAPLDDSGMPKDRFSAEMPDATLATLKIQPSEPRDSAVYFCARPRSETSGFPYTGELFFGEGSRLTVL.

The DNA for the CDR3 is TGTGCCAGCAGTGAACGCCGACAGGGTGGAGAAAAACTGTTTTTT. Protein: CASSERRQGGEKLFF. The chain joins TRBV6-1 to TRBJ1-4; TRBD1 agrees at 7 bases. The J segment lost 8 bases and the V segment lost 2 bases, leaving 8 bases of the junction unmatched. The CDR3 totals 15 residues. The germline V gene has CDR1 MNHNS and CDR2 SASEGT.

The V call is TRBV30, the J call TRBJ1-2; the match to TRBD1 covers 10 bases. J was trimmed by 8 bases and V by 3 bases; bases with no gene match: 9. The CDR3 loop spans 14 amino acids. Looked up from germline, CDR1 is GTSNPN and CDR2 is SVGIG (reference sequence). The CDR3 here is CAWRGTGTGAGYTF. The CDR3, as DNA: TGTGCCTGGAGGGGGACCGGGACAGGGGCGGGCTACACCTTC.

This rearrangement joins TRBV7-8 to TRBJ2-4; 9 bases align to TRBD1. V dropped 5 bases and J dropped 4; count of bases not matched to a gene: 3. CDR3 size: 14 residues. Germline assignment: CDR1 SGHVS and CDR2 FQNEAQ. CDR3 sequence: CASSAGTGKNIQYF. Here the CDR3 DNA reads TGTGCCAGCAGCGCAGGGACAGGGAAAAACATTCAGTACTTC.

The chain couples TRBV19 to TRBJ2-1, with 11 bases matching TRBD2. The length of the CDR3 is 13 residues. V was pared by 5 bases and J by 12 bases, with 6 bases of the junction left unmatched. CDR1 is LNHDA and CDR2 is SQIVND in the germline V gene (reference sequence). The CDR3 region has the DNA TGTGCCAGTAGTCTGGGACTAGCGGATTGGCAGTTCTTC. It translates to CASSLGLADWQFF.

The V and J genes are TRBV30 and TRBJ1-3; no definite D call. The CDR3 spans 12 residues. CDR1 is GTSNPN, CDR2 SVGIG, per germline (reference sequence). The ends were cut back, 7 bases at V and 0 bases at J, with 7 bases in the middle. As DNA, the CDR3 is TGTGCCTTGGGTCTCTCTGGAAACACCATATATTTT. Translating it yields CALGLSGNTIYF.

The chain links TRBV7-9 to TRBJ1-2; D is unclear. The CDR3 length is 13 residues. V gave up 2 bases and J gave up 4 bases, with 8 bases separating them. Germline V lookup: CDR1 SEHNR, CDR2 FQNEAQ (reference sequence). The CDR3 region has the DNA TGTGCCAGCAGCTTATCACTGGTCTATGGCTACACCTTC. Protein product: CASSLSLVYGYTF.

The chain's CDR3 is CASSFRQGNTGELFF. The CDR3 nucleotides are TGTGCCAGCAGTTTTCGACAGGGAAACACCGGGGAGCTGTTTTTT. The chain combines TRBV28 with TRBJ2-2; TRBD1 matches at 7 bases. This CDR3 has 15 amino acids. Germline-derived CDR1 and CDR2 are MDHEN and SYDVKM. V gave up 3 bases and J gave up 2 bases; unmatched junction bases: 3.

The chain carries TRBV29-1 and TRBJ1-6, with TRBD1 matching over 7 bases. CDR1 is SQVTM and CDR2 is ANQGSEA in the germline V gene. The CDR3 is made up of 13 amino acids. Trimming cost V 6 bases and J 2 bases; bases outside gene matches: 1. The CDR3, as DNA: TGCAGCGTCCAGGGGGCCTATAATTCACCCCTCCACTTT. Translated, it gives CSVQGAYNSPLHF.

The J gene is TRBJ1-2, the V gene TRBV6-5; 7 bases line up with TRBD1. The V gene's germline CDR1 is MNHEY and CDR2 SVGAGI. After removal of 6 bases from V and 3 bases from J, the junction contained 4 bases not matched to a gene. The CDR3 covers 13 residues. CDR3 loop: CASSRDRDYGYTF. The DNA of the CDR3 is TGTGCCAGCAGCCGGGACAGAGACTATGGCTACACCTTC.

The chain links TRBV12-3 or TRBV12-4 to TRBJ1-5, with D hard to call. The germline V and J ends were trimmed by 8 bases and 6 bases, with 14 bases remaining between them. There are 13 residues in the CDR3. Here the CDR3 reads CASLGLTAQPQHF. The CDR3 DNA reads TGTGCCAGCCTCGGACTAACGGCTCAGCCCCAGCATTTT.

This clone was found a few times. Additional DNA sequences in this sample encode the identical CDR3. The V call is TRBV20-1, the J call TRBJ2-7; D gene ambiguous. CDR1 is DFQATT and CDR2 is SNEGSKA in the germline V gene (reference sequence). There are 11 residues in the CDR3. Trimming shortened V by 3 bases and J by 1 base, and 4 bases separated the two germline ends. CDR3 in amino acids: CSARLSYEQYF. The CDR3 DNA sequence: TGCAGTGCTAGGCTATCCTACGAGCAGTACTTC.

This clone was counted only a few times. The J gene is TRBJ2-7, the V gene TRBV28, with unresolved D. The germline gives CDR1 MDHEN, CDR2 SYDVKM. CDR3 length: 14 amino acids. V was trimmed by 4 bases and J by 2 bases, leaving 12 bases between them. CDR3 in amino acids: CASSSLERAYEQYF. The CDR3 DNA reads as TGTGCCAGCAGTTCATTGGAACGGGCCTACGAGCAGTACTTC.

The V and J genes are TRBV7-8 and TRBJ1-1; D uncertain. CDR1 SGHVS and CDR2 FQNEAQ come from the germline V gene. The CDR3 loop spans 13 amino acids. Trimming removed 5 bases from V and 1 base from J, with 8 bases in between. CDR3 loop: CASSHTPNTEAFF. In DNA, the CDR3 is TGTGCCAGCAGCCATACACCGAACACTGAAGCTTTCTTT.

This chain connects TRBV12-3 or TRBV12-4 to TRBJ1-2; TRBD1 is a possible D gene (5 bases). V was clipped by 6 bases and J by 4 bases, with 12 bases between them. The CDR3 is 13 amino acids. The CDR3 DNA reads as TGTGCCAGCAGCCGAGACAGTCCCTATGGCTACACCTTC. It codes for CASSRDSPYGYTF.

The V call is TRBV6-5, the J call TRBJ1-1; TRBD1 matches 8 bases. The J segment lost 5 bases and the V segment lost 8 bases, leaving 7 bases of the junction unmatched. CDR1 and CDR2 (germline): MNHEY, SVGAGI. The CDR3 has 13 amino acids. The CDR3 DNA is TGTGCCAGCGACAGGGGAGAGGAGACTGAAGCTTTCTTT. This encodes CASDRGEETEAFF.

The V and J genes are TRBV19 and TRBJ1-2, with TRBD1 identical over 7 bases. Germline-derived CDR1 and CDR2 are LNHDA and SQIVND (reference sequence). J was trimmed by 2 bases and V by 10 bases; bases with no gene match: 10. This CDR3 contains 14 residues. The CDR3: CATKGAGENYGYTF. The CDR3, as DNA: TGTGCCACAAAGGGGGCAGGGGAAAACTATGGCTACACCTTC.